These 31 T cell receptor beta chains came from one sample sequenced in a study of blood T cell repertoires in COVID-19. The repertoire was sequenced with immunoSEQ multiplex PCR; TCRdb's copy has only in-frame clones and lacks some. The sample holds 150,000 to 200,000 clones, approximately 82% seen once. Sequencing input: PBMCs or T cells enriched from blood (not recorded which). All receptors derive from an older woman with acute COVID-19.

The gene calls are TRBV7-2 and TRBJ2-5; 8 bases agree with TRBD1. V lost 0 bases, J lost 4 bases, and 16 bases stayed unmatched. Germline loops: CDR1 SGHTA, CDR2 FQGNSA. CDR3 size: 19 residues. CDR3: CASSLAAPVRTGLGETQYF. DNA of the CDR3: TGTGCCAGCAGCTTAGCGGCCCCCGTCCGGACAGGGTTGGGAGAGACCCAGTACTTC.

The J gene is TRBJ1-1, the V gene TRBV10-3; 10 bases align to TRBD1. Germline assignment: CDR1 ENHRY and CDR2 SYGVKD. With V trimmed by 10 bases and J by 5 bases, 7 bases remained unmatched. The CDR3 extends over 13 amino acids. This chain's CDR3 is CATIGQGVTEAFF. CDR3 coding DNA: TGTGCCACGATAGGACAGGGGGTTACTGAAGCTTTCTTT.

The V call is TRBV2, the J call TRBJ1-3; TRBD1 might be the D (5 bases). Germline CDR1 reads SNHLY; CDR2 reads FYNNEI. This CDR3 spans 16 amino acids. Deletions cut 5 bases from V and 8 bases from J, with 22 bases between. CDR3 region: CASSSDGGILLDTIYF. The CDR3, as DNA: TGTGCCAGCAGTTCGGATGGGGGGATCCTCTTAGACACCATATATTTT.

The chain recombines TRBV6-1 with TRBJ2-7, with D possibly being TRBD1 (6 bases). Germline V gene sequence: CDR1 MNHNS, CDR2 SASEGT. This CDR3 comprises 18 residues. Trimming removed 0 bases at V and 1 base at J, with 19 bases between. CDR3 protein: CASSEAPIGRGTSYEQYF. CDR3 coding DNA: TGTGCCAGCAGTGAAGCGCCTATCGGAAGGGGGACGTCCTACGAGCAGTACTTC.

The rearrangement uses TRBV4-3 and TRBJ2-1; 10 nucleotides agree with TRBD2. Germline V gene lookup returns CDR1 LGHNA and CDR2 YSLEER. Losses at the gene ends were 0 bases for V and 0 bases for J; bases not matched to a gene: 14. The CDR3 runs to 21 residues. In DNA, the CDR3 is TGCGCCAGCAGCCAAGATGTTTCGGCTAGCGGGGGCCCTAGCTCCTACAATGAGCAGTTCTTC. Its translation: CASSQDVSASGGPSSYNEQFF.

The rearrangement joins TRBV3-1 (or the pseudogene TRBV3-2) to TRBJ2-3; D not resolved. Germline V gene sequence: CDR1 LGHDT, CDR2 YNNKEL (reference sequence). The CDR3 covers 12 residues. V was shortened by 6 bases and J by 6 bases, with 10 bases between the two germline ends. In nucleotides, the CDR3 is TGTGCCAGCAGTCGAGTGAGGGATACGCAGTATTTT. Amino acid sequence: CASSRVRDTQYF.

The gene calls are TRBV12-3 or TRBV12-4 and TRBJ2-5; the match to TRBD2 covers 9 bases. CDR3 size: 12 residues. With 9 bases clipped from V and 5 bases from J, the junction kept 4 bases outside the gene matches. In DNA, the CDR3 is TGTGCCAGTAAAGCGGGAGGTGAGACCCAGTACTTC. This translates into CASKAGGETQYF.

The chain carries TRBV5-4 and TRBJ1-2; D gene unclear. The ends were cut back, 0 bases at V and 4 bases at J, with 10 bases in the middle. The CDR3 loop spans 14 amino acids. Per germline, CDR1 SGHNT and CDR2 YYREEE (reference sequence). CDR3 protein: CASSLAGVGYGYTF. The CDR3 region has the DNA TGTGCCAGCAGCTTGGCCGGGGTCGGCTATGGCTACACCTTC.

CDR3 coding DNA: TGTGCAGCCGGGACAGGGATCTCCGGGGCCAACGTCCTGACTTTC. This encodes CAAGTGISGANVLTF. The V and J genes are TRBV10-3 and TRBJ2-6, with TRBD1 matching 9 bases. CDR3 length equals 15 residues. Germline V CDR1 and CDR2: ENHRY, SYGVKD.

Only one count was recorded for this clone. This chain links TRBV7-2 with TRBJ2-5, with D tentatively TRBD1 (6 bases). Germline loops: CDR1 SGHTA, CDR2 FQGNSA. The V end was cut by 1 base, the J end by 5 bases, with 14 bases between. The CDR3 has 15 amino acids. CDR3 DNA: TGTGCCAGCAGCTTAGGAGGCAGGGGAATTGAGACCCAGTACTTC. This codes for CASSLGGRGIETQYF. Variable domain in full (rest from reference TRBV7-2 and TRBJ2-5): GAGVSQSPSNKVTEKGKDVELRCDPISGHTALYWYRQSLGQGLEFLIYFQGNSAPDKSGLPSDRFSAERTGGSVSTLTIQRTQQEDSAVYLCASSLGGRGIETQYFGPGTRLLVL.

The CDR3 region has the DNA TGTGCCAGCAGTAGCGGGAGGGCCGGGCAGTACTTC. Amino acid sequence: CASSSGRAGQYF. J is TRBJ2-7 and V is TRBV11-2; 11 positions agree with TRBD2. J was trimmed by 9 bases and V by 6 bases; bases with no gene match: 4. Per the germline V gene, CDR1 is SGHAT and CDR2 is FQNNGV. CDR3 length equals 12 residues.

This clone has a single count. V and J are TRBV18 and TRBJ1-2; the D gene is possibly TRBD1 (5 bases). Germline V lookup: CDR1 KGHSH, CDR2 LQKENI. The V gene lost 2 bases and the J gene lost 2 bases, with 15 bases spanning the gap. CDR3 length: 16 residues. CDR3 DNA sequence: TGTGCCAGCTCACCAGCAAGACAGTTGGGGAACTATGGCTACACCTTC. Translation: CASSPARQLGNYGYTF.

The chain is built from TRBV19 and TRBJ2-1; 7 nucleotides line up with TRBD2. Germline V gene sequence: CDR1 LNHDA, CDR2 SQIVND (reference sequence). Trimming took 0 bases from V and 0 from J; bases not matched to a gene: 11. This CDR3 contains 19 residues. The chain's CDR3 is CASSIDRASGESSYNEQFF. The CDR3 DNA follows: TGTGCCAGTAGTATAGATCGAGCCAGCGGGGAAAGCTCCTACAATGAGCAGTTCTTC.

The chain carries TRBV19 and TRBJ1-5, with 7 bases matching TRBD1. The germline CDR1 and CDR2 sequences are LNHDA and SQIVND (reference sequence). Unmatched junction bases numbered 3, after V lost 7 bases and J lost 3 bases. The CDR3 runs 13 residues. The CDR3 bases are TGTGCCAGTATGGGACAGTTCAATCAGCCCCAGCATTTT. This encodes CASMGQFNQPQHF. Combining the CDR3 with reference TRBV19 and TRBJ1-5 gives the whole variable domain DGGITQSPKYLFRKEGQNVTLSCEQNLNHDAMYWYRQDPGQGLRLIYYSQIVNDFQKGDIAEGYSVSREKKESFPLTVTSAQKNPTAFYLCASMGQFNQPQHFGDGTRLSIL.

The gene calls are TRBV6-1 and TRBJ2-1; no definite D call. V was cut by 3 bases and J by 4 bases, with 10 bases left in between. The length of the CDR3 is 14 residues. In germline, CDR1 is MNHNS, CDR2 SASEGT. CDR3 sequence reads: CASSDERSYNEQFF. CDR3 bases: TGTGCCAGCAGTGATGAGCGCTCATACAATGAGCAGTTCTTC.

This CDR3 reads CASVDTLNTEAFF. The CDR3 bases are TGTGCCAGTGTGGACACCCTGAACACTGAAGCTTTCTTT. The rearrangement uses TRBV19 and TRBJ1-1; D perhaps matches TRBD1 (5 bases). The ends were cut back, 8 bases at V and 0 bases at J, with 10 bases in the middle. Germline CDR1 LNHDA, CDR2 SQIVND (reference sequence). This CDR3 is 13 amino acids long.

The chain links TRBV2 to TRBJ2-3; 8 bases fit TRBD2. CDR3 length: 15 residues. Unmatched junction bases numbered 5, after V lost 3 bases and J lost 3 bases. Germline-derived CDR1 and CDR2 are SNHLY and FYNNEI. The CDR3 here is CASSDGRGGTDTQYF. In DNA, the CDR3 is TGTGCCAGCAGTGACGGGAGGGGAGGGACAGATACGCAGTATTTT. The full variable domain, its missing parts supplied by reference TRBV2 and TRBJ2-3, is EPEVTQTPSHQVTQMGQEVILRCVPISNHLYFYWYRQILGQKVEFLVSFYNNEISEKSEIFDDQFSVERPDGSNFTLKIRSTKLEDSAMYFCASSDGRGGTDTQYFGPGTRLTVL.

The chain recombines TRBV19 with TRBJ2-7; TRBD2 matches at 13 bases. The CDR3 has 16 amino acids. Germline V CDR1 and CDR2: LNHDA, SQIVND (reference sequence). The V gene end was trimmed by 5 bases and the J gene end by 4 bases; junction bases not matched to a gene: 8. CDR3 region: CASSEQLAGGPYEQYF. The DNA for the CDR3 is TGTGCCAGTAGTGAGCAACTAGCGGGAGGGCCGTACGAGCAGTACTTC. The variable domain in full, completed from reference TRBV19 and TRBJ2-7, reads DGGITQSPKYLFRKEGQNVTLSCEQNLNHDAMYWYRQDPGQGLRLIYYSQIVNDFQKGDIAEGYSVSREKKESFPLTVTSAQKNPTAFYLCASSEQLAGGPYEQYFGPGTRLTVT.

The chain joins TRBV7-9 to TRBJ2-1; D call uncertain. CDR3 length: 15 amino acids. CDR1 is SEHNR, CDR2 FQNEAQ, per germline (reference sequence). Trimming took off 3 bases at V and 0 bases at J, with 9 bases between the two ends. CDR3 sequence reads: CASSFSESSYNEQFF. As DNA, the CDR3 is TGTGCCAGCAGCTTCTCGGAGAGCTCCTACAATGAGCAGTTCTTC.

This clone was observed once. The chain is built from TRBV5-5 and TRBJ2-7, with D tentatively TRBD2 (6 bases). The CDR3 spans 15 residues. Between the trimmed V and J ends, which lost 0 bases and 0 bases, there was a span of 10 bases. Germline V gives CDR1 SGHKS, CDR2 YYEKEE (reference sequence). As DNA, the CDR3 is TGTGCCAGCAGCTTGGCGGGGGAATCCTCCTACGAGCAGTACTTC. It codes for CASSLAGESSYEQYF.

A remark on this clone: Sequence at one end of the junction differs from germline and may be a read error. V and J are TRBV20-1 and TRBJ1-4; 8 positions agree with TRBD1. Germline lookup yields CDR1 DFQATT and CDR2 SNEGSKA (reference sequence). This CDR3 is 11 amino acids long. As DNA, the CDR3 is TGCAGTGCTAGAAGGGGGGGACAGGCCGTTTTT. Its translation is CSARRGGQAVF.

The chain employs TRBV14 and TRBJ1-1; D possibly corresponds to TRBD1 (5 bases). The germline gives CDR1 SGHDN, CDR2 FVKESK. The CDR3 has 15 residues. V was shortened by 2 bases and J by 7 bases, with 17 bases between the two germline ends. The CDR3 protein is CASSQQSGGKGEAFF. CDR3 sequence (DNA): TGTGCCAGCAGCCAACAGTCTGGGGGGAAGGGTGAAGCTTTCTTT. Complete variable domain (other parts from reference TRBV14 and TRBJ1-1): EAGVTQFPSHSVIEKGQTVTLRCDPISGHDNLYWYRRVMGKEIKFLLHFVKESKQDESGMPNNRFLAERTGGTYSTLKVQPAELEDSGVYFCASSQQSGGKGEAFFGQGTRLTVV.

This sequence joins TRBV3-1 (or the pseudogene TRBV3-2) and TRBJ1-1; the match to TRBD1 covers 7 bases. Germline V gene sequence: CDR1 LGHDT, CDR2 YNNKEL (reference sequence). J was trimmed by 5 bases and V by 4 bases; bases with no gene match: 4. CDR3 length: 13 residues. The CDR3 here is CASSPQGVTEAFF. The CDR3 DNA is TGTGCCAGCAGCCCTCAGGGGGTTACTGAAGCTTTCTTT.

The chain uses TRBV11-2 and TRBJ2-7; 7 bases are a match to TRBD1. CDR3 length: 15 amino acids. V lost 5 bases, J lost 0 bases, and 7 bases stayed unmatched. Germline lookup yields CDR1 SGHAT and CDR2 FQNNGV. CDR3 sequence: CASSNRGPSSYEQYF. In nucleotides, the CDR3 is TGTGCCAGCAGCAACAGGGGTCCCAGCTCCTACGAGCAGTACTTC.

The CDR3 coding sequence is TGTGCCACCCCGAGGGAGGGCAAAGAAGAGACCCAGTACTTC. Its protein product is CATPREGKEETQYF. V usage is TRBV27 and J usage is TRBJ2-5; 7 bases align to TRBD2. The J segment lost 3 bases and the V segment lost 10 bases, leaving 11 bases of the junction unmatched. Germline V gene lookup returns CDR1 MNHEY and CDR2 SMNVEV (reference sequence). This CDR3 comprises 14 residues.

V usage is TRBV5-1 and J usage is TRBJ1-6, with 9 nucleotides matching TRBD1. The CDR3 is made up of 16 amino acids. J was trimmed by 7 bases and V by 5 bases; bases with no gene match: 10. Germline V gene lookup returns CDR1 SGHRS and CDR2 YFSETQ. The CDR3 here is CASSEGTGSGNSPLHF. DNA for the CDR3: TGCGCCAGCAGTGAAGGGACAGGGAGTGGAAATTCACCCCTCCACTTT.

Details on this clone: This same CDR3 is encoded by further DNA sequences in the sample. The CDR3 DNA reads as TGCGCCAGCAGCCAAGTGGGGACAGGGAGCTCCTACGAGCAGTACTTC. This encodes CASSQVGTGSSYEQYF. The chain links TRBV4-3 to TRBJ2-7; the match to TRBD1 covers 9 bases. With V trimmed by 1 base and J by 0 bases, 4 bases remained unmatched. Germline loops: CDR1 LGHNA, CDR2 YSLEER. The length of the CDR3 is 16 residues.

The gene calls are TRBV6-4 and TRBJ2-3; D is possibly TRBD1 (6 bases). Germline lookup yields CDR1 MRHNA and CDR2 SNTAGT. V gave up 0 bases and J gave up 5 bases, with 12 bases separating them. CDR3 length equals 15 residues. CDR3 DNA sequence: TGTGCCAGCAGTGACTCGGTGGGGGCCAGAGATACGCAGTATTTT. Protein sequence: CASSDSVGARDTQYF.

J is TRBJ2-7 and V is TRBV10-1; the D is unclear. Germline CDR1 reads WNHNN; CDR2 reads SYGVQD (reference sequence). The CDR3 length is 13 residues. V lost 8 bases to trimming and J lost 4 bases, with 15 bases between them. In nucleotides, the CDR3 is TGCGCCAGCCGTCGTGGTAATACTTACGAGCAGTACGTC. As protein: CASRRGNTYEQYV.

The rearrangement joins TRBV11-2 to TRBJ2-7; 9 nucleotides match TRBD2. V trimming: 5 bases; J trimming: 1 base; junction bases outside the gene matches: 15. The CDR3 is made up of 18 amino acids. Germline V gene data show CDR1 as SGHAT and CDR2 as FQNNGV. The CDR3: CASSRGGTSPGKSYEQYV. Written as DNA, the CDR3 is TGTGCCAGCAGCCGAGGCGGGACTAGCCCTGGTAAATCCTACGAGCAGTACGTC.

The rearrangement joins TRBV5-6 to TRBJ1-1; tentatively, D is TRBD1 (6 bases). Germline CDR1 reads SGHDT; CDR2 reads YYEEEE. Trimming removed 1 base at V and 0 bases at J, with 7 bases between. This CDR3 comprises 14 residues. The DNA of the CDR3 is TGTGCCAGCAGCTTGTGGGACATGAACACTGAAGCTTTCTTT. Translated: CASSLWDMNTEAFF.